The clone carrying this T cell receptor (beta chain) has ten or more counts. The sample's time point: patch test 3, about 24 weeks after DPC sensitization. Treatment specified: therapeutic diphenylcyclopropenone sensitization with weekly scalp DPC. The record originates from a study of human T cells and chemical hapten exposure. Background on the study: Small pooled library volume differences chiefly drove per-sample TCR yield variation.

Trimming took 4 bases from V and 1 from J, leaving 6 bases between them. The CDR3 spans 13 residues. CDR1 is MNHEY and CDR2 is SVGAGI in the germline V gene. From the RACE reads, TCRdb called clonotypes with MiXCR, one entry per CDR3 protein. The sample contains roughly 130,000 distinct CDR3 sequences, 10% to 12% of which appear only once. This chain joins TRBV6-5 and TRBJ2-3; D gene uncertain. This receptor was taken from a woman aged 45-65 years with alopecia areata. Some clones in this sample may be carry-over from other donors' samples. The material was whole blood, obtained in connection with sensitization to the hapten diphenylcyclopropenone (DPC). As DNA, the CDR3 is TGTGCCAGCAGTTCGACGGGCACAGATACGCAGTATTTT. It yields the protein CASSSTGTDTQYF.